The entry below describes one T cell receptor (beta chain). The target antigen is unknown. The entry originates in a study of TIL therapy for anti-PD-1-resistant metastatic lung cancer. The study's findings and limits: TIL cultures after expansion showed higher clonality and lower diversity than baseline tumor (median 6% vs 31%).

Sequencing used immunoSEQ v3. The protocol was immunoSEQ multiplex PCR, while the TCRdb copy is restricted to in-frame clones and leaves out a portion. Seen here are over 20,000 clones, roughly 72% observed once, and the top ten hold about 6.9%. V was pared by 3 bases and J by 5 bases, with 10 bases between. Looked up from germline, CDR1 is MNHEY and CDR2 is SMNVEV (reference sequence). CDR3 length: 13 residues. Time point in this sample: pre-treatment sample, taken before nivolumab and TIL therapy. Most excised metastases sampled were pleural nodules or supraclavicular lymph nodes. Sample: tumor tissue, taken at baseline. The chain employs TRBV27 and TRBJ1-2; perhaps TRBD1 as D (5 bases). This TCR was sampled from a person aged 25-79 years with non-small cell lung cancer. CDR3 nucleotides: TGTGCCAGCAGTTTTGTTGGGGGGTATGGCTACACCTTC. Protein product: CASSFVGGYGYTF.